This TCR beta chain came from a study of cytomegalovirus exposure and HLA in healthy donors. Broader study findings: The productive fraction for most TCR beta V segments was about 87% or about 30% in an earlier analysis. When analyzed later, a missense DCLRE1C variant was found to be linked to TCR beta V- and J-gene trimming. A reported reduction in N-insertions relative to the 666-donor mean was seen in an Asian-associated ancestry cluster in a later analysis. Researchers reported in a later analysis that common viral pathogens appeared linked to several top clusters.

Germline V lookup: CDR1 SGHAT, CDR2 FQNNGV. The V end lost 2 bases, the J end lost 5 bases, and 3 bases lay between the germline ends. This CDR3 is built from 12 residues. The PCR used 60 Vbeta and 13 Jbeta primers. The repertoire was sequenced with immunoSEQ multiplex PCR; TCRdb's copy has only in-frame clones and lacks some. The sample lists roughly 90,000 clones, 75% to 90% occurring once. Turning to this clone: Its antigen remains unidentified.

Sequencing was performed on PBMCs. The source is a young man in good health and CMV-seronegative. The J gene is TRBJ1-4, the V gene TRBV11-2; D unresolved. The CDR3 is CASSLPNEKLFF. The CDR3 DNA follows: TGTGCCAGCAGCTTACCGAATGAAAAACTGTTTTTT.